These 14 T cell receptor beta chains were all obtained from the same sample, sequenced in a study of blood T cell repertoires in COVID-19. The repertoire was sequenced with immunoSEQ multiplex PCR; TCRdb's copy has only in-frame clones and lacks some. The table lists more than 95,000 clones, about 80% of them singletons. The sample was peripheral blood. These receptors were collected from a woman aged 45-59 years with acute or convalescent COVID-19.

This clone has a handful of counts. This rearrangement joins TRBV14 to TRBJ2-3; D is unresolved. In germline, CDR1 is SGHDN, CDR2 FVKESK. The CDR3 runs 16 residues. The V end lost 4 bases, the J end lost 0 bases, and 14 bases lay between the germline ends. CDR3 loop: CASSPNPTSSTDTQYF. The DNA for the CDR3 is TGTGCCAGCAGCCCAAACCCCACTTCTAGCACAGATACGCAGTATTTT.

This rearrangement joins TRBV5-1 to TRBJ2-7, with a possible D match to TRBD2 (5 bases). From germline, CDR1 is SGHRS and CDR2 YFSETQ. Trimming stripped 0 bases from V and 2 bases from J, with 12 bases between. The CDR3 has 15 amino acids. The CDR3 region is CASSLAPGNPYEQYF. DNA for the CDR3: TGCGCCAGCAGCTTGGCGCCCGGGAACCCCTACGAGCAGTACTTC. The full variable domain, in which reference TRBV5-1 and TRBJ2-7 provide the parts outside the CDR3, is KAGVTQTPRYLIKTRGQQVTLSCSPISGHRSVSWYQQTPGQGLQFLFEYFSETQRNKGNFPGRFSGRQFSNSRSEMNVSTLELGDSALYLCASSLAPGNPYEQYFGPGTRLTVT.

The chain couples TRBV5-1 to TRBJ1-6; 8 nucleotides line up with TRBD1. The CDR3 has 18 residues. Germline assignment: CDR1 SGHRS and CDR2 YFSETQ. V shed 0 bases and J 4 bases; nucleotides not matched to a gene: 9. CDR3 sequence (DNA): TGCGCCAGCAGCTTGGTGGCAGGGGGCAAGTTGTATAATTCACCCCTCCACTTT. Protein sequence: CASSLVAGGKLYNSPLHF. Full variable domain (remainder filled in from reference TRBV5-1 and TRBJ1-6): KAGVTQTPRYLIKTRGQQVTLSCSPISGHRSVSWYQQTPGQGLQFLFEYFSETQRNKGNFPGRFSGRQFSNSRSEMNVSTLELGDSALYLCASSLVAGGKLYNSPLHFGNGTRLTVT.

This clone showed up just a few times. In DNA form, the CDR3 reads TGTGCCATACAGGAAAATGGCTACACCTTC. It codes for CAIQENGYTF. The chain combines TRBV2 with TRBJ1-2; perhaps TRBD1 as D (5 bases). This CDR3 has 10 amino acids. The V end lost 10 bases, the J end lost 6 bases, and 9 bases lay between the germline ends. Per germline, CDR1 SNHLY and CDR2 FYNNEI.

V is TRBV28 and J is TRBJ2-5, with D possibly matching TRBD2 (6 bases). Trimming cost V 2 bases and J 4 bases, with 8 bases left between them. Germline assignment: CDR1 MDHEN and CDR2 SYDVKM. The length of the CDR3 is 13 residues. CDR3 in amino acids: CASSLAGRETQYF. CDR3 nucleotides: TGTGCCAGCAGTTTAGCGGGGCGAGAGACCCAGTACTTC.

This chain links TRBV2 with TRBJ2-7, with no clear D. Trimming took off 4 bases at V and 3 bases at J, with 7 bases between the two ends. Germline V gene data show CDR1 as SNHLY and CDR2 as FYNNEI. This CDR3 comprises 12 residues. The CDR3 DNA reads TGTGCCAGCAGTGCCCAGAACTACGAGCAGTACTTC. Amino acid sequence: CASSAQNYEQYF.

J is TRBJ1-2 and V is TRBV19; 7 bases fit TRBD1. After removal of 7 bases from V and 4 bases from J, the junction contained 6 bases not matched to a gene. The CDR3 consists of 13 residues. From germline, CDR1 is LNHDA and CDR2 SQIVND (reference sequence). The CDR3 bases are TGTGCCAGTACCCCAGGGGGTGCCTATGGCTACACCTTC. Translated: CASTPGGAYGYTF. Supplemented by reference TRBV19 and TRBJ1-2, the full variable domain reads DGGITQSPKYLFRKEGQNVTLSCEQNLNHDAMYWYRQDPGQGLRLIYYSQIVNDFQKGDIAEGYSVSREKKESFPLTVTSAQKNPTAFYLCASTPGGAYGYTFGSGTRLTVV.

The chain recombines TRBV19 with TRBJ2-2; 7 nucleotides agree with TRBD2. The length of the CDR3 is 14 residues. Germline V gene lookup returns CDR1 LNHDA and CDR2 SQIVND (reference sequence). V dropped 6 bases and J dropped 2; count of bases not matched to a gene: 3. The CDR3 spells CASRLGLNTGELFF. The CDR3 DNA follows: TGTGCCAGTAGGCTGGGACTAAACACCGGGGAGCTGTTTTTT.

The chain employs TRBV19 and TRBJ1-2, with 7 bases matching TRBD1. V lost 3 bases and J lost 6; bases outside the gene matches: 10. This CDR3 is built from 15 residues. From germline, CDR1 is LNHDA and CDR2 SQIVND (reference sequence). The CDR3: CASSIEGAGVHGYTF. The DNA for the CDR3 is TGTGCCAGTAGTATCGAGGGGGCAGGGGTCCATGGCTACACCTTC.

The chain combines TRBV14 with TRBJ1-4; 7 bases fit TRBD1. The CDR3 consists of 17 residues. With 2 bases clipped from V and 3 bases from J, the junction kept 9 bases outside the gene matches. The germline V gene encodes CDR1 SGHDN and CDR2 FVKESK. This chain's CDR3 is CASSQLQGRGANEKLFF. The CDR3 DNA is TGTGCCAGCAGCCAACTACAGGGGCGGGGAGCTAATGAAAAACTGTTTTTT.

V and J are TRBV3-1 (or the pseudogene TRBV3-2) and TRBJ1-2, with D possibly matching TRBD1 (5 bases). V lost 1 base to trimming and J lost 7 bases, with 16 bases between them. The germline V gene has CDR1 LGHDT and CDR2 YNNKEL (reference sequence). The CDR3 has 15 amino acids. The DNA of the CDR3 is TGTGCCAGCAGCCAAGGTCCAGTGGGGCTTTCTGGCTACACCTTC. Protein sequence: CASSQGPVGLSGYTF.

This rearrangement joins TRBV11-2 to TRBJ1-1; tentative D call: TRBD1 (5 bases). The V gene lost 0 bases and the J gene lost 10 bases, with 12 bases spanning the gap. The CDR3 totals 13 residues. The V gene's germline CDR1 is SGHAT and CDR2 FQNNGV. CDR3 residues: CASSLESGNIAFF. DNA of the CDR3: TGTGCCAGCAGCTTAGAGTCAGGGAATATAGCTTTCTTT.

V usage is TRBV19 and J usage is TRBJ2-7, with TRBD1 matching 7 bases. Losses at the gene ends were 0 bases for V and 3 bases for J; bases not matched to a gene: 5. The CDR3 consists of 15 residues. From germline, CDR1 is LNHDA and CDR2 SQIVND (reference sequence). This CDR3 reads CASSIDPGQIYEQYF. The CDR3, as DNA: TGTGCCAGTAGTATAGATCCGGGACAGATCTACGAGCAGTACTTC.

This clone was picked up a small number of times. J is TRBJ1-2 and V is TRBV7-2; D is unresolved. The CDR3 consists of 13 residues. Germline V gives CDR1 SGHTA, CDR2 FQGNSA. V was trimmed by 5 bases and J by 8 bases, leaving 15 bases between them. The CDR3, as DNA: TGTGCCAGCAGCCGGACGGACTTCGGCGGCTACACCTTC. Protein product: CASSRTDFGGYTF.